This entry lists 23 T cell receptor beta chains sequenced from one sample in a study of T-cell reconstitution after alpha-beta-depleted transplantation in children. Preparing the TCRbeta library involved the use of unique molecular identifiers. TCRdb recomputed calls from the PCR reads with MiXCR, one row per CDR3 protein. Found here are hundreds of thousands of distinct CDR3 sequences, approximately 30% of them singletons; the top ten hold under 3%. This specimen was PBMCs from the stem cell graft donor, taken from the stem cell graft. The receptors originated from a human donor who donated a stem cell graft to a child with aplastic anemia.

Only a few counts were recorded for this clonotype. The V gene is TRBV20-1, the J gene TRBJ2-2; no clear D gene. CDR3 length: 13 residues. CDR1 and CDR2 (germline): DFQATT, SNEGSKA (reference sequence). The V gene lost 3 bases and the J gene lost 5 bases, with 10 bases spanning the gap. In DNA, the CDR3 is TGCAGTGCTAGGGCGTGGGGTACCGGGGAGCTGTTTTTT. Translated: CSARAWGTGELFF.

CDR3 DNA sequence: TGTGCCACCAGCAACGGCCTGGGGGGAGCCCTCCACTTT. It yields the protein CATSNGLGGALHF. The genes are TRBV15 and TRBJ1-6; possible D gene TRBD1, 5 bases. The CDR3 totals 13 residues. V lost 4 bases and J 14 bases, leaving 15 bases between the germline ends. Germline V gene lookup returns CDR1 LNHNV and CDR2 YYDKDF (reference sequence).

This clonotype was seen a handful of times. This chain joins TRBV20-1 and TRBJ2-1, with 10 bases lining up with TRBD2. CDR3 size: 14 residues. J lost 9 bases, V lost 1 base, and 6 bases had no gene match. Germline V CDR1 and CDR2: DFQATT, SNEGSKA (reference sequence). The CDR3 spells CSARVPSGSGEQFF. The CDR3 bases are TGCAGTGCTAGAGTGCCTAGCGGGAGCGGTGAGCAGTTCTTC.

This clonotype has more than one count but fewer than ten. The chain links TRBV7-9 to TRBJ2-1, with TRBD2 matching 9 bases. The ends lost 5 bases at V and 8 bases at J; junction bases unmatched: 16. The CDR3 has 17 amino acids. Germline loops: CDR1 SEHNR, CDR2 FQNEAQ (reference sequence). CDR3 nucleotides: TGTGCCAGCAGCCTGAGGGCTAGCGGGATCAAGAGGGATGAGCAGTTCTTC. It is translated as CASSLRASGIKRDEQFF.

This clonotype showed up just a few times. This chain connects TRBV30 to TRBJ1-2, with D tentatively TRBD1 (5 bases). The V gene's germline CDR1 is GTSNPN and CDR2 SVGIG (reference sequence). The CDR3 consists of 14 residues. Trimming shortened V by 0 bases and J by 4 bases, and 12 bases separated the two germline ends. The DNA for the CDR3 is TGTGCCTGGAGTGTACAAGGGACCTCCTATGGCTACACCTTC. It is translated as CAWSVQGTSYGYTF.

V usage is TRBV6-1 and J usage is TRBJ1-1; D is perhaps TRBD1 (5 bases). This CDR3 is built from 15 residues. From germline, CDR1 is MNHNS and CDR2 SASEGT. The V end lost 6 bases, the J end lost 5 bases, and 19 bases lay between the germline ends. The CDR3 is CASSSPGRRRTEAFF. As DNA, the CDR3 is TGTGCCAGCAGCTCCCCGGGGCGGAGAAGGACTGAAGCTTTCTTT.

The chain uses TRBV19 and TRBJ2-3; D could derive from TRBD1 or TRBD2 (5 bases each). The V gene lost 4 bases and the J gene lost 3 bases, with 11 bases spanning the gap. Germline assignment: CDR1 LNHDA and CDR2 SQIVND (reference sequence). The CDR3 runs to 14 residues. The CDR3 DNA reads TGTGCCAGTAGTACCGGGGCTCGGACAGATACGCAGTATTTT. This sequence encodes CASSTGARTDTQYF.

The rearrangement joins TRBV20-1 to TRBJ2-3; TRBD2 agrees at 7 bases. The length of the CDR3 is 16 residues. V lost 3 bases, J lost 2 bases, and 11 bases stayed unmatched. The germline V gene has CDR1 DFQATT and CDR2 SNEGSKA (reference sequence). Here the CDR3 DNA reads TGCAGTGCTAGGCGTCTAGGAGCGGGGCTCACAGATACGCAGTATTTT. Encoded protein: CSARRLGAGLTDTQYF.

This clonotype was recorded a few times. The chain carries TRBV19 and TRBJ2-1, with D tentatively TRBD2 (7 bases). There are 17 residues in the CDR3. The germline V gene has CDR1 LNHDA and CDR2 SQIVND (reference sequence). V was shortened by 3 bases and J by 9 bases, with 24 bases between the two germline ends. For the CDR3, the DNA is TGTGCCAGTAGTATGGTCCCCAGGGGAGGGGCAGGGATTGAGCAGTTCTTC. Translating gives CASSMVPRGGAGIEQFF.

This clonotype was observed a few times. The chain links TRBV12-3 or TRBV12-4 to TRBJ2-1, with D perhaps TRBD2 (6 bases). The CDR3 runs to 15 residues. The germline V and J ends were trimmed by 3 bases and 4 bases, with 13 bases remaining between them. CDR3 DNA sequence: TGTGCCAGCAGTTTCTCCGGGAGTACGTACAATGAGCAGTTCTTC. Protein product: CASSFSGSTYNEQFF.

The CDR3 bases are TGCGCCAGCAGCTTGAATCCCCAGGGGGGGAGCAATCAGCCCCAGCATTTT. Protein product: CASSLNPQGGSNQPQHF. This rearrangement joins TRBV5-1 to TRBJ1-5; the match to TRBD1 covers 7 bases. With V trimmed by 1 base and J by 1 base, 8 bases remained unmatched. In germline, CDR1 is SGHRS, CDR2 YFSETQ. The CDR3 is 17 amino acids. The whole variable domain, remainder taken from reference TRBV5-1 and TRBJ1-5, is KAGVTQTPRYLIKTRGQQVTLSCSPISGHRSVSWYQQTPGQGLQFLFEYFSETQRNKGNFPGRFSGRQFSNSRSEMNVSTLELGDSALYLCASSLNPQGGSNQPQHFGDGTRLSIL.

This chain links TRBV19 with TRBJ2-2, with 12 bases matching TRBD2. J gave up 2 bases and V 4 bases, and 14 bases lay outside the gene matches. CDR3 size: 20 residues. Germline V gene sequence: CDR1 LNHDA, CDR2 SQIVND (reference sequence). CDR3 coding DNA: TGTGCCAGTAGTACTCACTTCCCTGCTAGCGGGAGGGCCAACACCGGGGAGCTGTTTTTT. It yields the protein CASSTHFPASGRANTGELFF.

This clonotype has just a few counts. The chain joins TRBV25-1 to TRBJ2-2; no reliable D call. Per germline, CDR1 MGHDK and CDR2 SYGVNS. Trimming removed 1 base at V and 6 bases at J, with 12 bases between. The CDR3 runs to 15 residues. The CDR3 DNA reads TGTGCCAGCAGTGAATCTGTCGCCGATTCCGGGGAGCTGTTTTTT. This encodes CASSESVADSGELFF.

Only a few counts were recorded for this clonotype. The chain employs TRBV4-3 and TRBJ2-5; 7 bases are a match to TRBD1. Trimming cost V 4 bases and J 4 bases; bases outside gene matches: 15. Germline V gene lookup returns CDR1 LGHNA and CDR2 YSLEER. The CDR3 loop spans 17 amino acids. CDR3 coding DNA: TGCGCCAGCAGCCCCGATCGGTGGACTCCAGGGGGAGAGACCCAGTACTTC. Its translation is CASSPDRWTPGGETQYF.

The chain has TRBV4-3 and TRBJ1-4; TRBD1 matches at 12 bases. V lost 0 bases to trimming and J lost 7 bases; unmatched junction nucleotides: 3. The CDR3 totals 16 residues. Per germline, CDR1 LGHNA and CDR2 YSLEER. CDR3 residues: CASSQDGTGGFEKLFF. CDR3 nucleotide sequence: TGCGCCAGCAGCCAAGATGGGACAGGGGGCTTTGAAAAACTGTTTTTT.

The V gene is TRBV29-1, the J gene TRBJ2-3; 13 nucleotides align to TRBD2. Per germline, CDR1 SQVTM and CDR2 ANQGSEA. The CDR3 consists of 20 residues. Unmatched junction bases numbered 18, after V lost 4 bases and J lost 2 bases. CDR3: CSVAHQGLAGPTEDTDTQYF. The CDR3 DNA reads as TGCAGCGTTGCCCACCAGGGACTAGCGGGACCCACCGAAGACACAGATACGCAGTATTTT.

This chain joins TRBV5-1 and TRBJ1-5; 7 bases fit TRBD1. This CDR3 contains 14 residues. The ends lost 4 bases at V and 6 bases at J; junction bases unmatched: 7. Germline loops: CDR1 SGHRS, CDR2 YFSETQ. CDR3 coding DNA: TGCGCCAGCAGCATATCAGGGGGTAGTCAGCCCCAGCATTTT. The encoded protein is CASSISGGSQPQHF.

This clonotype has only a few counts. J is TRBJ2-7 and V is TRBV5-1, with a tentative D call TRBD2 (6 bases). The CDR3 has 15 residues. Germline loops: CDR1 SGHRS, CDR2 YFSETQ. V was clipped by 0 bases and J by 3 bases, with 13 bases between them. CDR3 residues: CASSLVGTGDYEQYF. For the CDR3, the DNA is TGCGCCAGCAGCTTGGTGGGGACGGGGGACTACGAGCAGTACTTC.

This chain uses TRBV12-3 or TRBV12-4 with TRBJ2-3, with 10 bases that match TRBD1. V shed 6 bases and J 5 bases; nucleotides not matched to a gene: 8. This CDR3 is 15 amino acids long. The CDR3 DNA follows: TGTGCCAGCAGGCCACGGGACAGGGGACAAGATACGCAGTATTTT. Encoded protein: CASRPRDRGQDTQYF.

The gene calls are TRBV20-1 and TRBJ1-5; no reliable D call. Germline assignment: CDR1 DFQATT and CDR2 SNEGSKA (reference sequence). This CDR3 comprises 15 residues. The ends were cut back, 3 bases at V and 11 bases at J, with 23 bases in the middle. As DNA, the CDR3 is TGCAGTGCTAGGTACGGTCTCCAGGATGTCCGGACCCAGCATTTT. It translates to CSARYGLQDVRTQHF.

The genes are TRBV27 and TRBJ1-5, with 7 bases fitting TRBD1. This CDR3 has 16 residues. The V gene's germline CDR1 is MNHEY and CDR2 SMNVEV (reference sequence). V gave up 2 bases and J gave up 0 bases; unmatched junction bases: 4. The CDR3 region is CASSLQGGISNQPQHF. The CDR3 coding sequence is TGTGCCAGCAGTTTACAGGGGGGGATTAGCAATCAGCCCCAGCATTTT.

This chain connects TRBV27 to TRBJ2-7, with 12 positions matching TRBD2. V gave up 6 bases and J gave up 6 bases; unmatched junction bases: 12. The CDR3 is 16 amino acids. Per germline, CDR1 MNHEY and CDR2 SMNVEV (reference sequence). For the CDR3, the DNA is TGTGCCAGCAGGGGATTACTAGCGGGAGGTCCTAGCGAGCAGTACTTC. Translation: CASRGLLAGGPSEQYF.

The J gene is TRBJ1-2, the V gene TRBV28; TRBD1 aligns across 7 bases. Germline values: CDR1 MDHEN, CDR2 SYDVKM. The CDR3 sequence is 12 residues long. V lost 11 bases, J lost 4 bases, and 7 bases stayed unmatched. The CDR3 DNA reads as TGTGCCGCGAGGGGGCTCGGCTATGGCTACACCTTC. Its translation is CAARGLGYGYTF.